Below are 14 T cell receptor beta chains sequenced from a single sample in a study of T cell responses to AZD1222 COVID-19 vaccine. Profiling relied on immunoSEQ multiplex PCR, and the TCRdb table lists in-frame clones only, not all of them. This table holds under 150,000 clones, 88% found once. The starting material was peripheral blood, obtained on day 0 of AZD1222 vaccination. Every receptor here comes from an adult in good health.

This clone was recorded a few times. In DNA, the CDR3 is TGTGCCATCGGGGACAACGCGAGGGCTTTCTTT. This gives the protein CAIGDNARAFF. The V call is TRBV10-3, the J call TRBJ1-1; maybe TRBD1 (6 bases). With 8 bases removed from V and 11 bases from J, the gap between germline ends came to 15 bases. The V gene's germline CDR1 is ENHRY and CDR2 SYGVKD. The CDR3 is 11 amino acids.

The gene calls are TRBV5-1 and TRBJ2-5; D unresolved. V was cut by 4 bases and J by 3 bases, with 13 bases left in between. Germline CDR1 reads SGHRS; CDR2 reads YFSETQ. The CDR3 sequence is 14 residues long. The CDR3 coding sequence is TGCGCCAGCAGCCTGGGCGGAACGAAAGAGACCCAGTACTTC. Protein: CASSLGGTKETQYF.

The CDR3 sequence: CASSFNRIYSGANVLTF. In DNA, the CDR3 is TGTGCCAGCAGTTTTAACAGGATATACTCTGGGGCCAACGTCCTGACTTTC. The J gene is TRBJ2-6, the V gene TRBV27, with D perhaps matching TRBD1 (5 bases). CDR1 is MNHEY and CDR2 is SMNVEV in the germline V gene (reference sequence). Trimming left V 3 bases short and J 0 bases short, with 12 bases between. CDR3 length equals 17 residues.

J is TRBJ1-2 and V is TRBV28; 7 positions agree with TRBD1. The V segment lost 3 bases and the J segment 5 bases; nucleotides outside the gene matches: 9. The CDR3 spans 15 residues. The germline V gene encodes CDR1 MDHEN and CDR2 SYDVKM. CDR3 in DNA: TGTGCCAGCAGTTTCCCAAACCGACAGGGTTATGGCTACACCTTC. It yields the protein CASSFPNRQGYGYTF.

This clone was detected only a few times. The chain uses TRBV11-1 and TRBJ2-2, with D possibly matching TRBD2 (5 bases). CDR1 is SGHAT, CDR2 FQDESV, per germline (reference sequence). V was pared by 2 bases and J by 2 bases, with 9 bases between. CDR3 length: 15 amino acids. CDR3 sequence (DNA): TGTGCCAGCAGCTTAAGGACTCATAACACCGGGGAGCTGTTTTTT. Residues: CASSLRTHNTGELFF.

This sequence joins TRBV7-2 and TRBJ2-1; 8 bases match TRBD2. The CDR3 is 15 residues long. V lost 3 bases and J lost 7; bases outside the gene matches: 8. Germline CDR1 is SGHTA and CDR2 is FQGNSA. The CDR3 spells CASSFPGGRWNEQFF. CDR3 coding DNA: TGTGCCAGCAGCTTTCCGGGGGGGCGTTGGAATGAGCAGTTCTTC.

The chain combines TRBV2 with TRBJ2-3; TRBD2 aligns across 7 bases. This CDR3 comprises 15 residues. CDR1 and CDR2 (germline): SNHLY, FYNNEI. V gave up 4 bases and J gave up 3 bases; unmatched junction bases: 7. This CDR3 reads CASSVRTSGTDTQYF. The CDR3 DNA sequence: TGTGCCAGCAGTGTAAGGACTAGTGGAACAGATACGCAGTATTTT.

The genes are TRBV7-9 and TRBJ1-5; perhaps TRBD1 as D (5 bases). Trimming took off 5 bases at V and 5 bases at J, with 10 bases between the two ends. This CDR3 is 13 amino acids long. CDR1 and CDR2 (germline): SEHNR, FQNEAQ (reference sequence). This CDR3 is CASSRVRDQPQHF. Written as DNA, the CDR3 is TGTGCCAGCAGCCGGGTCAGGGATCAGCCCCAGCATTTT.

This chain links TRBV19 with TRBJ1-5, with 10 bases matching TRBD1. V was pared by 9 bases and J by 3 bases, with 5 bases of the junction left unmatched. This CDR3 is built from 14 residues. Germline V gene lookup returns CDR1 LNHDA and CDR2 SQIVND (reference sequence). Here the CDR3 reads CASRDRGPNQPQHF. The CDR3, as DNA: TGTGCCAGCCGGGACAGGGGCCCCAATCAGCCCCAGCATTTT.

The CDR3 spells CASSQDPGGSGANVLTF. The CDR3 DNA reads as TGCGCCAGCAGCCAGGACCCCGGGGGATCTGGGGCCAACGTCCTGACTTTC. The rearrangement uses TRBV4-3 and TRBJ2-6, with D tentatively TRBD2 (6 bases). Trimming shortened V by 3 bases and J by 1 base, and 13 bases separated the two germline ends. CDR3 length equals 17 residues. Germline V gene data show CDR1 as LGHNA and CDR2 as YSLEER.

The chain joins TRBV2 to TRBJ1-6; 8 bases fit TRBD1. Germline V CDR1 and CDR2: SNHLY, FYNNEI. This CDR3 is 15 amino acids long. Unmatched junction bases numbered 11, after V lost 6 bases and J lost 10 bases. The CDR3 sequence: CASRPTGGKGSPLHF. The CDR3 coding sequence is TGTGCCAGCAGGCCTACAGGGGGAAAAGGGTCACCCCTCCACTTT.

The J gene is TRBJ1-6, the V gene TRBV6-1; D is uncertain. The CDR3 is made up of 14 amino acids. Germline-derived CDR1 and CDR2 are MNHNS and SASEGT. V lost 3 bases to trimming and J lost 7 bases, with 10 bases between them. The CDR3 loop is CASSDVRANSPLHF. For the CDR3, the DNA is TGTGCCAGCAGTGACGTTCGAGCAAATTCACCCCTCCACTTT.

This clone was found a few times. The chain couples TRBV7-9 to TRBJ1-5, with 7 bases aligning to TRBD1. Germline-derived CDR1 and CDR2 are SEHNR and FQNEAQ (reference sequence). Trimming took 5 bases from V and 7 from J; bases not matched to a gene: 11. This CDR3 is 15 amino acids long. CDR3 DNA sequence: TGTGCCAGCAGCGCACCGGGGACAGCCAACCAGCCCCAGCATTTT. Its translation: CASSAPGTANQPQHF.

The chain carries TRBV7-9 and TRBJ1-2; tentatively, D is TRBD1 (5 bases). Per the germline V gene, CDR1 is SEHNR and CDR2 is FQNEAQ (reference sequence). This CDR3 spans 13 amino acids. V was trimmed by 5 bases and J by 10 bases, leaving 17 bases between them. CDR3 sequence (DNA): TGTGCCAGCAGCGTCCCGGGACTAGGGGACTACACCTTC. It is translated as CASSVPGLGDYTF.